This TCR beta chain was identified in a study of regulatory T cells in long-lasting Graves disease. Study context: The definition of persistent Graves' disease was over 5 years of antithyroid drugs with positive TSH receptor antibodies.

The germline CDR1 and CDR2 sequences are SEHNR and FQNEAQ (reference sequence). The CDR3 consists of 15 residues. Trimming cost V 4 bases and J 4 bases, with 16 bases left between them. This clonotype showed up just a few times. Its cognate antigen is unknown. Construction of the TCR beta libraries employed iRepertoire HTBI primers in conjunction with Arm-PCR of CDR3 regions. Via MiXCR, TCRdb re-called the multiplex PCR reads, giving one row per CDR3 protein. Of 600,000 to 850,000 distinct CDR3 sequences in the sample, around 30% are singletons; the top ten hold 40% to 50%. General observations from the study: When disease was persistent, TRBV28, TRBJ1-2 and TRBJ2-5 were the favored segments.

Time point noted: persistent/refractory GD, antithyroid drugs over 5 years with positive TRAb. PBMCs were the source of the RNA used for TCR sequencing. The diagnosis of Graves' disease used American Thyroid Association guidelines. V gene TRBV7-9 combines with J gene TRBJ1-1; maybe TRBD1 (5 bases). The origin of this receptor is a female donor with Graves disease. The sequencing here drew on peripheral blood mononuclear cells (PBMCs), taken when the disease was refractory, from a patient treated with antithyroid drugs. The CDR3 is CASSSSAGWGTEAFF. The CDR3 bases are TGTGCCAGCAGCTCCTCAGCAGGGTGGGGCACTGAAGCTTTCTTT.